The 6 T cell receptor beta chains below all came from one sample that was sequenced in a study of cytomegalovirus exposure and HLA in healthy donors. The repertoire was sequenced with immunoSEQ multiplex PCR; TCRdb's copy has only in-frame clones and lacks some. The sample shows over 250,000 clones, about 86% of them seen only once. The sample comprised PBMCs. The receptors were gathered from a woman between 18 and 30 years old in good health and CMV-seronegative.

The CDR3 spells CASSLAGQGIAFF. The DNA of the CDR3 is TGTGCCAGCAGCTTAGCCGGGCAGGGGATAGCTTTCTTT. The chain recombines TRBV13 with TRBJ1-1; the D gene is possibly TRBD1 (6 bases). From germline, CDR1 is PRHDT and CDR2 FYEKMQ (reference sequence). The CDR3 extends over 13 amino acids. V lost 1 base and J 10 bases, leaving 13 bases between the germline ends.

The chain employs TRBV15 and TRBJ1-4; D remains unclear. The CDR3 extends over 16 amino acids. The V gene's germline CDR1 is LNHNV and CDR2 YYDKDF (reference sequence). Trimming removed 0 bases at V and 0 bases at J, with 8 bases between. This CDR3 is CATSRDNGATNEKLFF. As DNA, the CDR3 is TGTGCCACCAGCAGAGATAACGGAGCAACTAATGAAAAACTGTTTTTT. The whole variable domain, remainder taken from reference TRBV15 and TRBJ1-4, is DAMVIQNPRYQVTQFGKPVTLSCSQTLNHNVMYWYQQKSSQAPKLLFHYYDKDFNNEADTPDNFQSRRPNTSFCFLDIRSPGLGDTAMYLCATSRDNGATNEKLFFGSGTQLSVL.

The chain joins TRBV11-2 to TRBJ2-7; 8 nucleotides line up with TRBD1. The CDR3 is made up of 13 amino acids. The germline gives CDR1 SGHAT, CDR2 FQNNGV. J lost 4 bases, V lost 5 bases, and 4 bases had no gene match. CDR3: CASSETGGYEQYF. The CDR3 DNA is TGTGCCAGCAGCGAAACAGGGGGGTACGAGCAGTACTTC.

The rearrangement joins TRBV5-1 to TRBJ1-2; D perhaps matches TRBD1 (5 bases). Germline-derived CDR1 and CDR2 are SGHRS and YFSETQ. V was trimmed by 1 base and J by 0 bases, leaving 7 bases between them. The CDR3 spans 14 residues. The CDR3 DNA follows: TGCGCCAGCAGCTTGCAGGGTACTAACTATGGCTACACCTTC. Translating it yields CASSLQGTNYGYTF.

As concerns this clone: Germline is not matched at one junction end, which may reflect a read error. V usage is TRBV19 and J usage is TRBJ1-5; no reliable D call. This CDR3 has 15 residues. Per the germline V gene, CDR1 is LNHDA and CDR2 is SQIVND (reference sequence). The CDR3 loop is CASSIKIREGQPRHF. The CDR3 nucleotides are TGTGCCAGTAGTATTAAGATTAGGGAGGGTCAGCCCCGGCATTTT.

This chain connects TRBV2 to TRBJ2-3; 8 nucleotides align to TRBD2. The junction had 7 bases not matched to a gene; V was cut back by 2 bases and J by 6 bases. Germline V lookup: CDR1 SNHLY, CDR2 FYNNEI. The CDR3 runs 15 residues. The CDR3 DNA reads TGTGCCAGCAGTGAAATAGGCGGGGGGCCTGATACGCAGTATTTT. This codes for CASSEIGGGPDTQYF.